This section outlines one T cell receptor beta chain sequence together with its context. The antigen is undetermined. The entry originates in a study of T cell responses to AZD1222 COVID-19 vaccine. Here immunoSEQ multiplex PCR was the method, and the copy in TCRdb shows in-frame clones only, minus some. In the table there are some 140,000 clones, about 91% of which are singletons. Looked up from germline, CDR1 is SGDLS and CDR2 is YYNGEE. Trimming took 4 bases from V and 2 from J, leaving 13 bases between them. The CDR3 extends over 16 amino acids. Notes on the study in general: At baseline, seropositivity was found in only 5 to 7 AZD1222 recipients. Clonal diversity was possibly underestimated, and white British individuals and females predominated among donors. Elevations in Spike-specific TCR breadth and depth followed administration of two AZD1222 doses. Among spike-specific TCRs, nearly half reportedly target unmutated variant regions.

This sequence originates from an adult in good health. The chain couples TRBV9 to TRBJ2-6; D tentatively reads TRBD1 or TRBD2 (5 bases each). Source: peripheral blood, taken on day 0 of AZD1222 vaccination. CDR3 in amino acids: CASSPTGRPGANVLTF. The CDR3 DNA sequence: TGTGCCAGCAGCCCCACGGGGCGCCCTGGGGCCAACGTCCTGACTTTC. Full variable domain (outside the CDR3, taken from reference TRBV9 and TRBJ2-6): DSGVTQTPKHLITATGQRVTLRCSPRSGDLSVYWYQQSLDQGLQFLIQYYNGEERAKGNILERFSAQQFPDLHSELNLSSLELGDSALYFCASSPTGRPGANVLTFGAGSRLTVL.